Sequencing of this T cell receptor beta chain was carried out in a study of cytomegalovirus exposure and HLA in healthy donors. CDR3 size: 17 residues. Germline V gene sequence: CDR1 SNHLY, CDR2 FYNNEI. The V end lost 3 bases, the J end lost 6 bases, and 24 bases lay between the germline ends. Amplification used 60 Vbeta primers and 13 Jbeta primers. This table comes from immunoSEQ multiplex PCR, and its TCRdb copy is limited to in-frame clones, with some not included. The repertoire holds about 190,000 clones, with 60% to 80% as singletons. J is TRBJ2-7 and V is TRBV2; TRBD2 might be the D (5 bases). This clonotype was obtained from a woman aged 18-35 years in good health and CMV-seronegative. The sequenced sample was PBMCs. CDR3 nucleotides: TGTGCCAGCAGTGAGATGGTATCGGGAAACCGGTTTGGCGAGCAGTACTTC. Its protein product is CASSEMVSGNRFGEQYF.